This TCR beta chain was identified during a study of T cell changes during pregnancy in multiple sclerosis. The V and J ends lost 4 bases and 7 bases, in that order; junction bases with no gene match: 4. The CDR3 is 14 residues long. Looked up from germline, CDR1 is ENHRY and CDR2 is SYGVKD. Assay: immunoSEQ multiplex PCR; the TCRdb copy retains only in-frame clones and omits some. Among tens of thousands of clones listed, approximately 91% were seen once. Sequencing used peripheral blood, obtained in the first trimester of pregnancy. The origin of this receptor is a female donor with multiple sclerosis, enrolled in a pregnancy study. This chain uses TRBV10-3 with TRBJ2-1; 10 nucleotides match TRBD2. The CDR3 DNA reads TGTGCCATCAGTGGGACGGGACTAGCGAATGAGCAGTTCTTC. Translation gives CAISGTGLANEQFF.